The next 27 T cell receptor beta chains were all read from a single sample in a study of spatial heterogeneity in lung cancer (dated by TCRdb to about 2019). The study at large found these results: The tumor nonsynonymous mutation count correlated with the number of expanded intratumoral alpha and beta TCRs.

Library preparation employed 5' RACE. The sample was run on a NextSeq 500. Clones were called with MiXCR by TCRdb after fastp trimmed the public reads at Q25, and only in-frame beta chains were retained. Here each entry gathers all rows of one CDR3 protein and keeps the most common genes and DNA. The table for this sample lists around 10,000 distinct CDR3 sequences; roughly 6.7% of them were counted only once. The ten largest clones capture 25% to 35% of the sample. These receptors have no known antigen. This specimen's time point label, per the study, means: sample taken at primary tumor resection. The starting material was lung tumor tissue, obtained at surgery. Receptor source: a male donor with early-stage non-small cell lung cancer.

This clonotype was picked up many times. V and J are TRBV4-1 and TRBJ2-1, with D uncertain. The ends were cut back, 3 bases at V and 3 bases at J, with 3 bases in the middle. The length of the CDR3 is 12 residues. From germline, CDR1 is MGHRA and CDR2 YSYEKL. The CDR3 bases are TGCGCCAGCAGCCACGGCTACAATGAGCAGTTCTTC. Residues: CASSHGYNEQFF.

This clonotype showed up many times. This chain uses TRBV3-1 with TRBJ1-6, with D maybe TRBD1 (5 bases). CDR1 is LGHDT, CDR2 YNNKEL, per germline (reference sequence). The CDR3 has 17 residues. The V end lost 3 bases, the J end lost 4 bases, and 16 bases lay between the germline ends. The CDR3 loop reads CASSHGQGGGYNSPLHF. The DNA for the CDR3 is TGTGCCAGCAGCCACGGCCAGGGTGGTGGGTATAATTCACCCCTCCACTTT.

By its share, this clonotype is medium-sized. V and J are TRBV6-1 and TRBJ1-5; no reliable D call. CDR1 is MNHNS and CDR2 is SASEGT in the germline V gene. The CDR3 is 16 amino acids. Trimming shortened V by 6 bases and J by 2 bases, and 17 bases separated the two germline ends. CDR3 coding DNA: TGTGCCAGCAGGCCCGACAATGGGGTGGGCAATCAGCCCCAGCATTTT. Protein product: CASRPDNGVGNQPQHF.

This clonotype has at least ten counts. The rearrangement links TRBV12-3 or TRBV12-4 to TRBJ1-5; TRBD1 agrees at 7 bases. The CDR3 loop spans 12 amino acids. V was pared by 6 bases and J by 4 bases, with 0 bases of the junction left unmatched. This chain's CDR3 is CASRQGNQPQHF. The CDR3 DNA sequence: TGTGCCAGCAGACAGGGGAATCAGCCCCAGCATTTT.

In its sample, this clonotype was seen many times. The gene calls are TRBV11-3 and TRBJ1-1; D remains ambiguous. Germline CDR1 and CDR2: SGHNT and YENEEA. CDR3 length: 14 residues. Trimming took 0 bases from V and 1 from J, leaving 6 bases between them. CDR3 residues: CASSLERQNTEAFF. In nucleotides, the CDR3 is TGTGCCAGCAGCTTAGAACGACAGAACACTGAAGCTTTCTTT.

A few counts support this clonotype. The rearrangement uses TRBV7-2 and TRBJ2-2, with TRBD2 identical over 10 bases. V trimming: 5 bases; J trimming: 5 bases; junction bases outside the gene matches: 2. Germline CDR1 SGHTA, CDR2 FQGNSA. This CDR3 comprises 14 residues. CDR3 residues: CASSPSGRTGELFF. CDR3 nucleotides: TGTGCCAGCAGCCCTAGCGGGAGAACCGGGGAGCTGTTTTTT.

By share, this clonotype ranks as medium-sized. V and J are TRBV6-1 and TRBJ1-5; 9 bases line up with TRBD1. Germline values: CDR1 MNHNS, CDR2 SASEGT. The CDR3 is 14 amino acids. The J segment lost 10 bases and the V segment lost 7 bases, leaving 11 bases of the junction unmatched. CDR3 DNA sequence: TGTGCCAGCAATACAGGGGGCGCGGCAGGCCCCCAGCATTTT. Residues: CASNTGGAAGPQHF.

Judged by abundance, this clonotype is medium-sized. The junction departs from the called germline gene at one end, perhaps through a read error. The chain couples TRBV4-3 to TRBJ2-1; 8 bases map to TRBD2. Germline values: CDR1 LGHNA, CDR2 YSLEER. CDR3 length: 13 residues. The CDR3 spells CASSQDISGGWVF. The DNA of the CDR3 is TGCGCCAGCAGCCAAGATATAAGCGGGGGCTGGGTCTTC.

With respect to this clonotype: It may be a read error: a sequence one base away is much more abundant. The chain uses TRBV12-3 or TRBV12-4 and TRBJ1-1; D perhaps matches TRBD1 (5 bases). V dropped 2 bases and J dropped 7 bases, with 14 bases sitting between them. CDR3 length equals 14 residues. DNA of the CDR3: TGTGCCAGCAGTTTATCCGGCAAAGGGGTTGAAGCTTTCTTT. It codes for CASSLSGKGVEAFF.

This clonotype was seen repeatedly, ten times or more. This rearrangement joins TRBV2 to TRBJ2-7, with 9 bases fitting TRBD1. CDR3 length: 16 residues. The germline CDR1 and CDR2 sequences are SNHLY and FYNNEI. Trimming removed 5 bases from V and 2 bases from J; junction bases left unmatched: 10. This CDR3 reads CASSFPGTGNTYEQYF. DNA of the CDR3: TGTGCCAGCAGTTTCCCCGGGACAGGGAACACCTACGAGCAGTACTTC.

The chain is built from TRBV19 and TRBJ1-5, with 9 bases fitting TRBD1. The length of the CDR3 is 16 residues. V lost 7 bases to trimming and J lost 5 bases; unmatched junction nucleotides: 12. The germline V gene has CDR1 LNHDA and CDR2 SQIVND (reference sequence). The CDR3 protein is CASTDRGILRDQPQHF. In nucleotides, the CDR3 is TGTGCCAGTACGGACAGGGGAATTTTAAGAGATCAGCCCCAGCATTTT.

This clonotype has at least ten counts. The chain couples TRBV5-6 to TRBJ2-1; D gene ambiguous. V dropped 4 bases and J dropped 10 bases, with 9 bases sitting between them. Germline V gene sequence: CDR1 SGHDT, CDR2 YYEEEE. This CDR3 comprises 11 residues. The CDR3, as DNA: TGTGCCAGCAGCGCCAACTTCGAGCAGTTCTTC. Its protein is CASSANFEQFF. The entire variable domain, with the rest obtained from reference TRBV5-6 and TRBJ2-1, is as follows: DAGVTQSPTHLIKTRGQQVTLRCSPKSGHDTVSWYQQALGQGPQFIFQYYEEEERQRGNFPDRFSGHQFPNYSSELNVNALLLGDSALYLCASSANFEQFFGPGTRLTVL.

This clonotype has just a few counts. The chain is built from TRBV12-3 or TRBV12-4 and TRBJ2-6; D is undetermined. This CDR3 is 14 amino acids long. The V end was cut by 0 bases, the J end by 4 bases, with 4 bases between. The CDR3 bases are TGTGCCAGCAGTTTAGCGGGGGGGGCCAACGTCCTGACTTTC. Its translation: CASSLAGGANVLTF.

Ten or more counts support this clonotype. The chain joins TRBV28 to TRBJ2-7; 12 bases align to TRBD2. This CDR3 spans 13 amino acids. The V gene's germline CDR1 is MDHEN and CDR2 SYDVKM. The trim removed 8 bases at V and 2 bases at J, leaving 1 base unmatched. The CDR3 DNA reads as TGTGCCAGCGGACTAGCGGGGACCTACGAGCAGTACTTC. Its protein is CASGLAGTYEQYF.

This clonotype is termed medium-sized. The chain employs TRBV12-3 or TRBV12-4 and TRBJ2-7, with 7 bases aligning to TRBD1. The J segment lost 5 bases and the V segment lost 6 bases, leaving 7 bases of the junction unmatched. The CDR3 extends over 13 amino acids. The CDR3 spells CASSPLGGDEQYF. The CDR3 bases are TGTGCCAGCAGCCCGCTAGGGGGCGACGAGCAGTACTTC.

This clonotype is medium-sized. The chain couples TRBV6-1 to TRBJ1-2, with TRBD1 identical over 8 bases. The germline gives CDR1 MNHNS, CDR2 SASEGT. The V segment lost 1 base and the J segment 2 bases; nucleotides outside the gene matches: 0. The CDR3 sequence is 14 residues long. Here the CDR3 reads CASSEGTGNYGYTF. CDR3 nucleotide sequence: TGTGCCAGCAGTGAAGGGACAGGGAACTATGGCTACACCTTC.

By share, this clonotype ranks as medium-sized (0.01 to 0.1%). The chain combines TRBV21-1 with TRBJ1-5. TRBV21-1 is flagged as a pseudogene. This CDR3 has 15 residues. CDR3 sequence reads: CASSLKRVANQPQHF. CDR3 sequence (DNA): TGTGCCAGCAGCTTAAAGAGGGTCGCTAATCAGCCCCAGCATTTT.

This clonotype was detected ten times or more. V gene TRBV29-1 combines with J gene TRBJ1-1, with D uncertain. The CDR3 covers 13 residues. Germline lookup yields CDR1 SQVTM and CDR2 ANQGSEA. The V and J ends lost 4 bases and 2 bases respectively, with 11 bases between them. CDR3 bases: TGCAGCGTTGGAAACCACCTAAACACTGAAGCTTTCTTT. The encoded protein is CSVGNHLNTEAFF. The full variable domain, in which reference TRBV29-1 and TRBJ1-1 provide the parts outside the CDR3, is SAVISQKPSRDICQRGTSLTIQCQVDSQVTMMFWYRQQPGQSLTLIATANQGSEATYESGFVIDKFPISRPNLTFSTLTVSNMSPEDSSIYLCSVGNHLNTEAFFGQGTRLTVV.

This chain joins TRBV4-3 and TRBJ2-7; D may be TRBD1 or TRBD2 (5 bases each). CDR3 length equals 14 residues. Trimming took off 6 bases at V and 7 bases at J, with 19 bases between the two ends. The germline CDR1 and CDR2 sequences are LGHNA and YSLEER. CDR3 loop: CASSPGRWSFEQYF. The CDR3 bases are TGCGCCAGCAGTCCGGGACGGTGGTCTTTTGAGCAGTACTTC.

This clonotype showed up many times. The chain recombines TRBV29-1 with TRBJ2-3; unclear D gene. The CDR3 totals 12 residues. Trimming removed 0 bases at V and 3 bases at J, with 4 bases between. Germline V lookup: CDR1 SQVTM, CDR2 ANQGSEA. The CDR3: CSVEDGTDTQYF. CDR3 in DNA: TGCAGCGTTGAAGATGGTACAGATACGCAGTATTTT.

This clonotype was detected a few times. The J gene is TRBJ1-2, the V gene TRBV27; possibly TRBD1 for D (6 bases). Germline V gene sequence: CDR1 MNHEY, CDR2 SMNVEV (reference sequence). This CDR3 contains 16 residues. V was trimmed by 4 bases and J by 0 bases, leaving 15 bases between them. CDR3 sequence (DNA): TGTGCCAGCAGTTCCGTGTGGACAGAAACTAACTATGGCTACACCTTC. This translates into CASSSVWTETNYGYTF.

The V call is TRBV5-4, the J call TRBJ2-5; 8 bases map to TRBD2. Germline CDR1 reads SGHNT; CDR2 reads YYREEE (reference sequence). V shed 4 bases and J 9 bases; nucleotides not matched to a gene: 14. The CDR3 has 15 amino acids. In DNA form, the CDR3 reads TGTGCCAGCAGCCAGAGCGGGGGCGCCTTTTCGGCCCAGTACTTC. Translation gives CASSQSGGAFSAQYF.

This clonotype was detected many times. The rearrangement uses TRBV5-1 and TRBJ2-1; 9 bases line up with TRBD2. The germline gives CDR1 SGHRS, CDR2 YFSETQ. This CDR3 contains 15 residues. The junction had 5 bases not matched to a gene; V was cut back by 0 bases and J by 7 bases. Written as DNA, the CDR3 is TGCGCCAGCAGCTTGGCGGTAGCGGGGGTAAATGAGCAGTTCTTC. It yields the protein CASSLAVAGVNEQFF. The variable domain in full, completed from reference TRBV5-1 and TRBJ2-1, reads KAGVTQTPRYLIKTRGQQVTLSCSPISGHRSVSWYQQTPGQGLQFLFEYFSETQRNKGNFPGRFSGRQFSNSRSEMNVSTLELGDSALYLCASSLAVAGVNEQFFGPGTRLTVL.

This clonotype was counted many times. The chain has TRBV18 and TRBJ2-7; TRBD1 matches 7 bases. The CDR3 covers 13 residues. J lost 4 bases, V lost 3 bases, and 3 bases had no gene match. Germline CDR1 KGHSH, CDR2 LQKENI. The CDR3 DNA reads TGTGCCAGCTCACCGGGGACAGTATACGAGCAGTACTTC. Its translation is CASSPGTVYEQYF.

The gene calls are TRBV5-6 and TRBJ2-6; 7 bases line up with TRBD1. V shed 2 bases and J 2 bases; nucleotides not matched to a gene: 7. Looked up from germline, CDR1 is SGHDT and CDR2 is YYEEEE. The CDR3 spans 17 residues. CDR3 sequence: CASSLRTGGAGANVLTF. For the CDR3, the DNA is TGTGCCAGCAGCTTACGGACAGGCGGCGCTGGGGCCAACGTCCTGACTTTC.

This clonotype was recorded at least ten times. The V and J genes are TRBV28 and TRBJ1-5; 9 positions match TRBD1. Trimming cost V 6 bases and J 2 bases; bases outside gene matches: 8. Germline values: CDR1 MDHEN, CDR2 SYDVKM. There are 16 residues in the CDR3. The CDR3 loop reads CASSSTGGRGNQPQHF. CDR3 nucleotide sequence: TGTGCCAGCAGCTCGACAGGGGGTCGGGGCAATCAGCCCCAGCATTTT. Combining the CDR3 with reference TRBV28 and TRBJ1-5 gives the whole variable domain DVKVTQSSRYLVKRTGEKVFLECVQDMDHENMFWYRQDPGLGLRLIYFSYDVKMKEKGDIPEGYSVSREKKERFSLILESASTNQTSMYLCASSSTGGRGNQPQHFGDGTRLSIL.

In its sample, this clonotype is medium-sized. The CDR3 DNA is TGCAGTAGCGTAGCGGGACGTAACACCGGGGAGCTGTTTTTT. Protein sequence: CSSVAGRNTGELFF. V gene TRBV20-1 combines with J gene TRBJ2-2, with TRBD2 identical over 8 bases. V lost 8 bases and J lost 2; bases outside the gene matches: 7. This CDR3 comprises 14 residues. Per the germline V gene, CDR1 is DFQATT and CDR2 is SNEGSKA (reference sequence).